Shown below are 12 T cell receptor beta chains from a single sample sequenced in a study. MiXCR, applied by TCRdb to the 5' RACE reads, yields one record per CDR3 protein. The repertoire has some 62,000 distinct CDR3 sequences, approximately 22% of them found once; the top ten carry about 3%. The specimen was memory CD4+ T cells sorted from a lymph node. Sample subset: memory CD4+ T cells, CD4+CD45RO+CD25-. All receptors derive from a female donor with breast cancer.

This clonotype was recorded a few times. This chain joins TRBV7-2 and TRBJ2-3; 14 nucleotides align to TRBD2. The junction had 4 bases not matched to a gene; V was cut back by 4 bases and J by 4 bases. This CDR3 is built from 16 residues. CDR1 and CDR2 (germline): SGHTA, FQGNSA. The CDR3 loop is CASSSWGLAGADTQYF. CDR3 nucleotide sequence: TGTGCCAGCAGCTCCTGGGGACTAGCGGGAGCAGATACGCAGTATTTT.

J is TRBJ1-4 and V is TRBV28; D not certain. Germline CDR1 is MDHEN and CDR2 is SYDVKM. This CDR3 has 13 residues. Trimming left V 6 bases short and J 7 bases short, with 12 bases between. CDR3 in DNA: TGTGCCAGCAGGCTTTTGACTGGTGAAAAACTGTTTTTT. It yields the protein CASRLLTGEKLFF.

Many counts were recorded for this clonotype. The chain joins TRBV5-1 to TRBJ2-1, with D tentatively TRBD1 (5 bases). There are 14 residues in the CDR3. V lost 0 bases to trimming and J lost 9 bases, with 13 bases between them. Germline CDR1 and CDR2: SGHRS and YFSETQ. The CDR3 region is CASSLGGQGIEQFF. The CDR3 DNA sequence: TGCGCCAGCAGCTTGGGCGGTCAGGGAATTGAGCAGTTCTTC.

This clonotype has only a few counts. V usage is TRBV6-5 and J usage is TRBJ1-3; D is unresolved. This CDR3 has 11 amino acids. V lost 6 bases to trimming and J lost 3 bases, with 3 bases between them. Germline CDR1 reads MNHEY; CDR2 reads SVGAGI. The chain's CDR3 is CASSDGNTIYF. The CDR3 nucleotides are TGTGCCAGCAGCGATGGAAACACCATATATTTT.

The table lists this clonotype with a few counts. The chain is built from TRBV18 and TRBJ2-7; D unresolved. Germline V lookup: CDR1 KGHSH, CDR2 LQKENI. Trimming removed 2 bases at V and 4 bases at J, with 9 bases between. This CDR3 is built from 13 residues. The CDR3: CASSPTPAYEQYF. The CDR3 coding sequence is TGTGCCAGCTCACCAACCCCCGCTTACGAGCAGTACTTC.

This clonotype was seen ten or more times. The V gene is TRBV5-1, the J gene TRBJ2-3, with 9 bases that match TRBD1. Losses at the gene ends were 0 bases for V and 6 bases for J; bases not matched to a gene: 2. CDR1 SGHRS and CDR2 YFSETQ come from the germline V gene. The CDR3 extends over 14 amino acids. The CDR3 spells CASSLGTGADTQYF. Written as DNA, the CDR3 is TGCGCCAGCAGCTTGGGGACAGGGGCCGATACGCAGTATTTT.

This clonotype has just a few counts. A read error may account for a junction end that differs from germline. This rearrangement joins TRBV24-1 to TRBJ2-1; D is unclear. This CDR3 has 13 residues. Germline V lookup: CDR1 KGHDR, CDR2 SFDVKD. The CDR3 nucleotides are TGTGCCACCGGTGATTTGAATAGGCGTGAGCAGTTCTTC. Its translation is CATGDLNRREQFF.

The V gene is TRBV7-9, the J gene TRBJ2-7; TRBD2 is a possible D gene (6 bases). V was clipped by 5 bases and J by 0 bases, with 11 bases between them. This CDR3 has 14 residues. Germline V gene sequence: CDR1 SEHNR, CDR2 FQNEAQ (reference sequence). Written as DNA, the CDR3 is TGTGCCAGCAGCCCGGGACTTCACTCCTACGAGCAGTACTTC. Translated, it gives CASSPGLHSYEQYF.

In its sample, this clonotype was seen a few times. This CDR3 reads CASSFGQGGNGYTF. The CDR3 DNA reads TGCGCCAGCAGCTTCGGACAGGGTGGAAATGGCTACACCTTC. The rearrangement links TRBV5-1 to TRBJ1-2, with TRBD1 matching over 8 bases. The germline gives CDR1 SGHRS, CDR2 YFSETQ. This CDR3 comprises 14 residues. The trim removed 2 bases at V and 6 bases at J, leaving 6 bases unmatched.

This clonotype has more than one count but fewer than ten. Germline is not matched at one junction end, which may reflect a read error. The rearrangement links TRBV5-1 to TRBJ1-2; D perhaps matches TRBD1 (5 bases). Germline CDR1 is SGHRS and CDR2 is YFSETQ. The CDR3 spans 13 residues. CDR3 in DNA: TGCGCCAGCAGCGCGGGACCTAAGTATGGCTACACCTTC. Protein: CASSAGPKYGYTF.

The CDR3 spells CASSSGTSGYNEQFF. CDR3 nucleotide sequence: TGTGCCAGCAGTTCCGGGACTAGCGGTTACAATGAGCAGTTCTTC. The chain joins TRBV6-6 to TRBJ2-1, with 11 bases fitting TRBD2. J lost 4 bases, V lost 4 bases, and 3 bases had no gene match. The CDR3 consists of 15 residues. Germline-derived CDR1 and CDR2 are MNHNY and SVGAGI (reference sequence).

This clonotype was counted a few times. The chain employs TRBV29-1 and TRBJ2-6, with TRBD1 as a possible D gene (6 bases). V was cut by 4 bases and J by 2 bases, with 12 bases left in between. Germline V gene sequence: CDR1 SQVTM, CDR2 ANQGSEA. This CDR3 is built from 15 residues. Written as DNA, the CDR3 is TGCAGCGTTGGACAGGCCCCCGCTGGGGCCAACGTCCTGACTTTC. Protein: CSVGQAPAGANVLTF.